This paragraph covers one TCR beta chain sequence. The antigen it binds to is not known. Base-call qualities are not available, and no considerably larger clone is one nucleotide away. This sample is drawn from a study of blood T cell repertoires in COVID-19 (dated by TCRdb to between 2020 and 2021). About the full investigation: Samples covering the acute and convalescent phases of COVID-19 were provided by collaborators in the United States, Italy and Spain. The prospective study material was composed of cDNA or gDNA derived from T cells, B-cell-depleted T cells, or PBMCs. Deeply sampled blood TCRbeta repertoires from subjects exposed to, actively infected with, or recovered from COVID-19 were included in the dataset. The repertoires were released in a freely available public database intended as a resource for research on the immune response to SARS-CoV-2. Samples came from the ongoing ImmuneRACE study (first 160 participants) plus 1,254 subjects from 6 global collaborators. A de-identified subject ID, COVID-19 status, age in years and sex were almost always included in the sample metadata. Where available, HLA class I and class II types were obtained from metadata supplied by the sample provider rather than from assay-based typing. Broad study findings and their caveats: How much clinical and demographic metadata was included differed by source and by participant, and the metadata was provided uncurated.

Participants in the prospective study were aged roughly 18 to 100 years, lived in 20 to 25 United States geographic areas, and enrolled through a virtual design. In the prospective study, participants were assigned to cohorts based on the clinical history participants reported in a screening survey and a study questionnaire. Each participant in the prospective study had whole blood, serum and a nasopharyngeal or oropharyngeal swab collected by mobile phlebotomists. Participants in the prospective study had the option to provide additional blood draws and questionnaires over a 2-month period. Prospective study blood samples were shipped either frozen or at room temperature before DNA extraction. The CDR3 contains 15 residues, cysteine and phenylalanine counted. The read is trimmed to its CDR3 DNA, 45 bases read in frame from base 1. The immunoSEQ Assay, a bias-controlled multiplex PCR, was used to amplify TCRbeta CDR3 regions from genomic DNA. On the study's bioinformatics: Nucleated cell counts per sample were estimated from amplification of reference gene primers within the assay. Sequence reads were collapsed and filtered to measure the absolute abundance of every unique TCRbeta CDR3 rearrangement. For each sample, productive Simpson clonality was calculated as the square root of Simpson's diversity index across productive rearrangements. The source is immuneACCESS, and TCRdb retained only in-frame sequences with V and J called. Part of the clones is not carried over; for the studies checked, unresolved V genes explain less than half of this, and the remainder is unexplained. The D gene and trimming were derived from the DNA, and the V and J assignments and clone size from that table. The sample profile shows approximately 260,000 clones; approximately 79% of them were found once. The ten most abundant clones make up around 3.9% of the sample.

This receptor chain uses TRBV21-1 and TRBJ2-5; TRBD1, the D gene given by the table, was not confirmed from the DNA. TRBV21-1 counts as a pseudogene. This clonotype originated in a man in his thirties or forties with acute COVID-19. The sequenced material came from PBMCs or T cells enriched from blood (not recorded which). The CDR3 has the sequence CASTARTGGEETQYF. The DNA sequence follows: TGTGCCAGTACTGCCCGGACAGGGGGCGAAGAGACCCAGTACTTC.